A selection of T cell receptor beta chains follows, all from one sample in a study of shared clonotypes between healthy human individuals. Using immunoSEQ multiplex PCR, the repertoire was profiled, and TCRdb retains in-frame clones only, with some absent. The data hold about 580,000 clones, with about 98% observed a single time. Sequencing was carried out using naive CD8+ T cells sorted from blood. These receptors were collected from a man aged 30-40 years in good health. The CDR3 runs from the conserved cysteine through the conserved F or W. The D gene is left open where the match is weak. Expanded clones are given a class, and other clones once, few, many or no size at all.

>NA|TRBV5-6|TRBJ1-5|NA
TGTGCCAGCAGCACTGGAGATCAGCCCCAGCATTTT
CASSTGDQPQHF
>NA|TRBV19|TRBJ1-5|NA
TGTGCCAGTAGTATAGGACACAGTATCAATCAGCCCCAGCATTTT
CASSIGHSINQPQHF
>NA|TRBV14|TRBJ1-2|NA
TGTGCCAGCAGCCAAGATAGACCCGGGTGGGGCTACACCTTC
CASSQDRPGWGYTF
>NA|TRBV7-9|TRBJ2-7|TRBD1
TGTGCCAGCAGCTTTAGGGACAGGGAGGGACGGTACTTC
CASSFRDREGRYF
>NA|TRBV9|TRBJ2-1|NA
TGTGCCAGCAGCCCCACGGAGGGGAGCGGCTACAATGAGCAGTTCTTC
CASSPTEGSGYNEQFF
>NA|TRBV9|TRBJ2-1|TRBD2
TGTGCCAGCAGCCCTAGCGGGGGCTCCTACAATGAGCAGTTCTTC
CASSPSGGSYNEQFF
>NA|TRBV19|TRBJ1-5|TRBD1
TGTGCCAGTAGGTCAGGGGGGGGCAATCAGCCCCAGCATTTT
CASRSGGGNQPQHF
>NA|TRBV7-9|TRBJ1-2|NA
TGTGCCAGCAGCTTAGGGACCACAGGGCCCTATGGCTACACCTTC
CASSLGTTGPYGYTF
>NA|TRBV7-2|TRBJ1-1|NA
TGTGCCAGCAGCTTTAGACATATGAACACTGAAGCTTTCTTT
CASSFRHMNTEAFF
>NA|TRBV6-1|TRBJ2-3|NA
TGTGCCAGCAGTGAATTTGGGGGAACAGATACGCAGTATTTT
CASSEFGGTDTQYF
>NA|TRBV27|TRBJ2-1|TRBD2
TGTGCCAGCAGTTCTCGGACTAGCGGGATCTACAATGAGCAGTTCTTC
CASSSRTSGIYNEQFF
>NA|TRBV6-5|TRBJ1-2|NA
TGTGCCAGCACACTCGGGGGCGGCTTTAGATGGGCCTACACCTTC
CASTLGGGFRWAYTF
>NA|TRBV27|TRBJ2-7|NA
TGTGCCAGCGTACCACAGGGAACCTACGAGCAGTACTTC
CASVPQGTYEQYF
>NA|TRBV7-6|TRBJ2-2|TRBD2
TGTGCCAGCAGCCTAATGACGGGAGGAGCCGGGGAGCTGTTTTTT
CASSLMTGGAGELFF
>NA|TRBV7-9|TRBJ2-7|NA
TGTGCCAGCAGCTTAGGCAGAACCTACGAGCAGTACTTC
CASSLGRTYEQYF
>NA|TRBV14|TRBJ2-5|NA
TGTGCCAGCAGCCACTTCGGAGCCCTGGATAGAAAGACCCAGTACTTC
CASSHFGALDRKTQYF
>NA|TRBV27|TRBJ2-5|NA
TGTGCCAGCAGTTGGGCCCCGGAGGGAAAGACCCAGTACTTC
CASSWAPEGKTQYF
>once|TRBV9|TRBJ2-7|NA
TGTGCCAGCAGCCCCACGGAGTTCAGCTCCTACGAGCAGTACTTC
CASSPTEFSSYEQYF